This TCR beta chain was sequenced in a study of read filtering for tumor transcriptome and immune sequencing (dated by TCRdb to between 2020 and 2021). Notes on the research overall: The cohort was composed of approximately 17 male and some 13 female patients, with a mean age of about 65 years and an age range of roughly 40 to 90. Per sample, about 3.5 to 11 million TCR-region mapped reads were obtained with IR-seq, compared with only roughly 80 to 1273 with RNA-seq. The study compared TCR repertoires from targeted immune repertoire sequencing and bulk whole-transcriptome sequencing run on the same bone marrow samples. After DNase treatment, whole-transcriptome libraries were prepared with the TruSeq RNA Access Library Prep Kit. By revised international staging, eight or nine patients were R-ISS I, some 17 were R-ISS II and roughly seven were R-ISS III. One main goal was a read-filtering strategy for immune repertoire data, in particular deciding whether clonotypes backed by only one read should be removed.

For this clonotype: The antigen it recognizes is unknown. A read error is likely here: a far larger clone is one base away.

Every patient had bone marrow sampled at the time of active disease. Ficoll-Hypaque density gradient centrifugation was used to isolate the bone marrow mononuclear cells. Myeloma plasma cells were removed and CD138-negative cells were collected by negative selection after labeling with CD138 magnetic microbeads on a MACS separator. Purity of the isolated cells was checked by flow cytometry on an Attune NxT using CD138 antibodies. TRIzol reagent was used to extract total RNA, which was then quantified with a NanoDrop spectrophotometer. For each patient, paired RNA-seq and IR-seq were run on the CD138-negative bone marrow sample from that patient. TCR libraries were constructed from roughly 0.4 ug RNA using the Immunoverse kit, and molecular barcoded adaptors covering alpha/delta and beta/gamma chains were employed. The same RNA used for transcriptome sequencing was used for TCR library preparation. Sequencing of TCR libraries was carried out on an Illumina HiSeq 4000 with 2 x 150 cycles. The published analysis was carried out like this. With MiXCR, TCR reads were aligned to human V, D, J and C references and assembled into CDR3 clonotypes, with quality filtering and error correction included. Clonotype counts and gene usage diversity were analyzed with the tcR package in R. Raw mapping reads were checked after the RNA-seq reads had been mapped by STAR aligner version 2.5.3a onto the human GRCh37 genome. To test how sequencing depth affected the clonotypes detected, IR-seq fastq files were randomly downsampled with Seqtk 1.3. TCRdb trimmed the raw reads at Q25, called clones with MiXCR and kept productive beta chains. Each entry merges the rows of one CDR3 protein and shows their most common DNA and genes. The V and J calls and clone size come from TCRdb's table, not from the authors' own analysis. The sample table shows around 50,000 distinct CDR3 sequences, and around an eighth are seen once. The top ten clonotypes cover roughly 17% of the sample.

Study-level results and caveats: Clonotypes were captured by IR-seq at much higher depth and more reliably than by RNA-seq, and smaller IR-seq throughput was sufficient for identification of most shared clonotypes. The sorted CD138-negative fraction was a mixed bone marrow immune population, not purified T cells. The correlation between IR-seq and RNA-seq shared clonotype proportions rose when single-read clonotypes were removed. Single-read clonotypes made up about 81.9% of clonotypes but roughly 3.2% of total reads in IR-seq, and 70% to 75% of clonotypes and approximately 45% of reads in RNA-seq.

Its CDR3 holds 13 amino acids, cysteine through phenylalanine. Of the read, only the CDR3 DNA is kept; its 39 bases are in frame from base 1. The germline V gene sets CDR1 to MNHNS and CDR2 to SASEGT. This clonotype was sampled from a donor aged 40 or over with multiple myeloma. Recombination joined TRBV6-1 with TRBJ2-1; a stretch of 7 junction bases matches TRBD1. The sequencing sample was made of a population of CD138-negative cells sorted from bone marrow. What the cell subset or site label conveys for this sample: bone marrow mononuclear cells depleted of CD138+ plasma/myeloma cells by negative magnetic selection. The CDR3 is CDSSSDRVSLSAF. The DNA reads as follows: TGTGACAGCAGTTCAGACAGGGTCTCGCTGAGTGCCTTC.